The source of this T cell receptor beta chain is a study of T cells after yellow fever vaccination. Study-wide findings and caveats: Contaminating bulk clonotypes could be abundant in FACS-sorted repertoires. Overlap between CD4 and CD8 compartments was detected for a small share of clonotypes.

The authors made TCR cDNA by 5'RACE template switching, adding a universal primer site and UMIs. Via MiXCR, TCRdb re-called the 5' RACE reads, giving one row per CDR3 protein. The sample lists under 200,000 distinct CDR3 sequences; approximately 6.7% were seen once. This clonotype was counted a few times. Antigen: not known. V shed 5 bases, J shed 0 bases, and the junction held 4 bases outside the gene matches. CDR3 length: 15 residues. Per the germline V gene, CDR1 is SGHRS and CDR2 is YFSETQ. This sequence originates from a man aged 18-30 years who received the YFV17D yellow fever vaccine. The chain recombines TRBV5-1 with TRBJ1-3; the match to TRBD1 covers 8 bases. This sample comprised CD4+ T cells sorted from PBMCs, obtained about 5 days after the first yellow fever vaccination. The CDR3: CASSVGQASGNTIYF. CDR3 sequence (DNA): TGCGCCAGCAGTGTGGGACAGGCCTCTGGAAACACCATATATTTT. Complete variable domain (other parts from reference TRBV5-1 and TRBJ1-3): KAGVTQTPRYLIKTRGQQVTLSCSPISGHRSVSWYQQTPGQGLQFLFEYFSETQRNKGNFPGRFSGRQFSNSRSEMNVSTLELGDSALYLCASSVGQASGNTIYFGEGSWLTVV.